These 24 T cell receptor beta chains originate from one sample sequenced in a study of T-cell memory formation after mild COVID-19. A single record per CDR3 protein comes from TCRdb applying MiXCR to the 5' RACE reads. The sample has some 190,000 distinct CDR3 sequences, roughly 16% seen once. The specimen was PBMCs or a T cell subset sorted from them (not recorded which). These TCRs come from an adult woman who had mild COVID-19 (a few samples of this study predate the infection). Cell type and time point are not known.

This clonotype showed up just a few times. The V gene is TRBV5-1, the J gene TRBJ2-1; possible D gene TRBD1, 5 bases. The CDR3 has 14 residues. CDR1 is SGHRS, CDR2 YFSETQ, per germline. The V end was cut by 4 bases, the J end by 3 bases, with 11 bases between. The CDR3 sequence is CASSRGQHYNEQFF. CDR3 nucleotide sequence: TGCGCCAGCAGCCGTGGACAACACTACAATGAGCAGTTCTTC.

This sequence joins TRBV7-3 and TRBJ1-6; D possibly corresponds to TRBD1 (5 bases). Germline lookup yields CDR1 SGHTA and CDR2 FQGTGA. V dropped 2 bases and J dropped 7 bases, with 12 bases sitting between them. CDR3 length: 15 residues. The CDR3 region is CASSLHGAPNSPLHF. CDR3 in DNA: TGTGCCAGCAGCTTACACGGGGCACCAAATTCACCCCTCCACTTT.

This clonotype occurred a few times. The chain uses TRBV3-1 and TRBJ1-1; D unclear. This CDR3 is built from 15 residues. The V end lost 3 bases, the J end lost 2 bases, and 13 bases lay between the germline ends. CDR1 is LGHDT, CDR2 YNNKEL, per germline (reference sequence). The CDR3 protein is CASSHSGRFNTEAFF. The CDR3 DNA sequence: TGTGCCAGCAGCCATTCGGGCAGATTTAACACTGAAGCTTTCTTT.

The table lists this clonotype with a few counts. The chain is built from TRBV12-3 or TRBV12-4 and TRBJ2-1, with D possibly matching TRBD1 (5 bases). Trimming cost V 2 bases and J 7 bases, with 12 bases left between them. This CDR3 region has 14 residues. CDR3 amino acids: CASSLSQGMNEQFF. The CDR3 nucleotides read TGTGCCAGCAGTTTATCGCAGGGAATGAATGAGCAGTTCTTC.

This clonotype was picked up a small number of times. This sequence joins TRBV11-2 and TRBJ1-2; tentatively, D is TRBD1 (5 bases). V was shortened by 0 bases and J by 8 bases, with 19 bases between the two germline ends. The CDR3 has 16 amino acids. Germline V gives CDR1 SGHAT, CDR2 FQNNGV. The chain's CDR3 is CASSLDQVIAGKGYTF. In DNA form, the CDR3 reads TGTGCCAGCAGCTTAGATCAGGTTATCGCAGGGAAGGGCTACACCTTC.

The V call is TRBV3-1, the J call TRBJ1-1, with D possibly TRBD1 on 5 matching bases. V lost 3 bases to trimming and J lost 6 bases, with 11 bases between them. CDR1 is LGHDT and CDR2 is YNNKEL in the germline V gene (reference sequence). The CDR3 runs to 13 residues. CDR3 coding DNA: TGTGCCAGCAGCCAGATGGGGGTTCCTGAAGCTTTCTTT. Translated: CASSQMGVPEAFF.

This clonotype has more than one count but fewer than ten. The chain recombines TRBV5-6 with TRBJ2-3; D unresolved. The CDR3 runs 15 residues. CDR1 is SGHDT, CDR2 YYEEEE, per germline. Between the trimmed V and J ends, which lost 1 base and 1 base, there was a span of 10 bases. The CDR3 DNA reads as TGTGCCAGCAGCTTGTCCGGGCTAGGCACAGATACGCAGTATTTT. As protein: CASSLSGLGTDTQYF.

This clonotype has just a few counts. The chain has TRBV20-1 and TRBJ2-7, with a possible D match to TRBD2 (6 bases). Germline V CDR1 and CDR2: DFQATT, SNEGSKA (reference sequence). The V gene lost 3 bases and the J gene lost 6 bases, with 15 bases spanning the gap. The CDR3 is made up of 13 amino acids. Here the CDR3 reads CSASFRENGEQYF. In nucleotides, the CDR3 is TGCAGTGCTAGTTTCCGGGAGAACGGCGAGCAGTACTTC.

Regarding this clonotype: The CDR3 does not close with the conserved phenylalanine or tryptophan, likely indicating a read error. The DNA is omitted, as the CDR3 cannot be located on it reliably, and the CDR3 follows TCRdb's listing. The chain recombines TRBV7-6 with TRBJ2-5; the table's D gene call, TRBD2, was not cross checked with the DNA. The CDR3 length is 13 residues, termini included. The germline CDR1 and CDR2 sequences are SGHVS and FNYEAQ. Here the CDR3 reads CASSPHLGSSLQD.

The chain combines TRBV24-1 with TRBJ1-2; no definite D call. Trimming stripped 2 bases from V and 1 base from J, with 7 bases between. Germline CDR1 KGHDR, CDR2 SFDVKD. This CDR3 region has 14 residues. CDR3 nucleotide sequence: TGTGCCACCAGTGATTCCGGTCTTAACTATGGCTACACCTTC. Translating it yields CATSDSGLNYGYTF.

This rearrangement joins TRBV24-1 to TRBJ1-2; no clear D gene. This CDR3 has 11 residues. Trimming shortened V by 3 bases and J by 7 bases, and 5 bases separated the two germline ends. The germline CDR1 and CDR2 sequences are KGHDR and SFDVKD. The CDR3 sequence is CATSDPGGYTF. The CDR3 nucleotides are TGTGCCACCAGTGATCCCGGTGGCTACACCTTC.

This clonotype was seen a handful of times. One junction end does not reproduce the germline sequence, and a read error may be involved. The rearrangement joins TRBV4-2 to TRBJ1-4; 8 nucleotides align to TRBD1. Germline assignment: CDR1 LGHNA and CDR2 YNFKEQ. The CDR3 is made up of 13 amino acids. The CDR3 spells CASSQDRGTGFSF. DNA of the CDR3: TGTGCCAGCAGCCAAGATAGGGGGACAGGATTTTCTTTT.

The chain links TRBV7-9 to TRBJ1-6, with a tentative D call TRBD1 (6 bases). Trimming stripped 4 bases from V and 7 bases from J, with 11 bases between. The germline V gene has CDR1 SEHNR and CDR2 FQNEAQ (reference sequence). The CDR3 is 14 residues long. Here the CDR3 DNA reads TGTGCCAGCAGCTCGACAGGACCAAATTCACCCCTCCACTTT. Protein sequence: CASSSTGPNSPLHF.

V usage is TRBV12-3 or TRBV12-4 and J usage is TRBJ2-3; D perhaps matches TRBD2 (7 bases). Between the trimmed V and J ends, which lost 10 bases and 5 bases, there was a span of 19 bases. The CDR3 is made up of 14 amino acids. DNA of the CDR3: TGTGCCACCCATAGGGGGGGGGCCGGAGATACGCAGTATTTT. The encoded protein is CATHRGGAGDTQYF.

The chain joins TRBV29-1 to TRBJ2-3, with a possible D match to TRBD2 (5 bases). The germline V gene encodes CDR1 SQVTM and CDR2 ANQGSEA. V was pared by 4 bases and J by 0 bases, with 11 bases between. The CDR3 runs to 14 residues. CDR3 in amino acids: CSVVPGKSTDTQYF. The CDR3 nucleotides are TGCAGCGTTGTACCGGGGAAAAGCACAGATACGCAGTATTTT.

This clonotype was observed a handful of times. The chain links TRBV4-2 to TRBJ2-3; TRBD1 agrees at 7 bases. Germline lookup yields CDR1 LGHNA and CDR2 YNFKEQ. The CDR3 has 15 residues. The V gene end was trimmed by 1 base and the J gene end by 2 bases; junction bases not matched to a gene: 3. The CDR3 DNA follows: TGTGCCAGCAGCCAAGTAGGGACAGCCACAGATACGCAGTATTTT. Encoded protein: CASSQVGTATDTQYF.

This clonotype turned up a few times. The chain couples TRBV7-3 to TRBJ2-1; 7 bases fit TRBD2. Trimming cost V 5 bases and J 7 bases; bases outside gene matches: 14. Germline-derived CDR1 and CDR2 are SGHTA and FQGTGA. This CDR3 region has 16 residues. CDR3 DNA sequence: TGTGCCAGCAGCCGAGGGGCTAGCGGAGGTCCTAATGAGCAGTTCTTC. It codes for CASSRGASGGPNEQFF.

The chain joins TRBV7-2 to TRBJ2-1, with 8 bases lining up with TRBD2. The germline V gene has CDR1 SGHTA and CDR2 FQGNSA. V dropped 0 bases and J dropped 6; count of bases not matched to a gene: 4. The CDR3 loop spans 15 amino acids. The CDR3 bases are TGTGCCAGCAGCTTAGCGCCGAGCGGGAGCAATGAGCAGTTCTTC. This sequence encodes CASSLAPSGSNEQFF.

The genes are TRBV12-3 or TRBV12-4 and TRBJ2-2, with D uncertain. This CDR3 region has 13 residues. V was pared by 5 bases and J by 7 bases, with 11 bases between. CDR3 sequence: CASSLESIGELFF. CDR3 DNA: TGTGCCAGCAGTCTAGAATCGATCGGGGAGCTGTTTTTT.

The rearrangement uses TRBV7-2 and TRBJ2-3; TRBD1 matches at 8 bases. The CDR3 spans 15 residues. Per germline, CDR1 SGHTA and CDR2 FQGNSA. The ends lost 2 bases at V and 6 bases at J; junction bases unmatched: 7. The CDR3 here is CASSLPLTGDDTQYF. The CDR3 DNA is TGTGCCAGCAGCTTACCCCTGACAGGGGACGATACGCAGTATTTT. Full variable domain (outside the CDR3, taken from reference TRBV7-2 and TRBJ2-3): GAGVSQSPSNKVTEKGKDVELRCDPISGHTALYWYRQSLGQGLEFLIYFQGNSAPDKSGLPSDRFSAERTGGSVSTLTIQRTQQEDSAVYLCASSLPLTGDDTQYFGPGTRLTVL.

This clonotype was detected a few times. The chain joins TRBV5-1 to TRBJ2-5; 7 bases are shared with TRBD1. Germline V gene lookup returns CDR1 SGHRS and CDR2 YFSETQ. The J segment lost 2 bases and the V segment lost 4 bases, leaving 8 bases of the junction unmatched. The CDR3 is made up of 15 amino acids. The CDR3 reads CASSPRQGPQETQYF. The DNA of the CDR3 is TGCGCCAGCAGCCCAAGACAGGGACCACAAGAGACCCAGTACTTC. The full variable domain, completed using reference TRBV5-1 and TRBJ2-5, is KAGVTQTPRYLIKTRGQQVTLSCSPISGHRSVSWYQQTPGQGLQFLFEYFSETQRNKGNFPGRFSGRQFSNSRSEMNVSTLELGDSALYLCASSPRQGPQETQYFGPGTRLLVL.

The chain employs TRBV10-3 and TRBJ2-1, with 12 bases that match TRBD2. Losses at the gene ends were 2 bases for V and 8 bases for J; bases not matched to a gene: 1. Germline V CDR1 and CDR2: ENHRY, SYGVKD. The CDR3 contains 14 residues. CDR3 nucleotide sequence: TGTGCCATCAGTGAGCTAGCGGGAGGGTATGAGCAGTTCTTC. Its translation is CAISELAGGYEQFF.

This clonotype was picked up a small number of times. The V gene is TRBV24-1, the J gene TRBJ2-1; 7 bases match TRBD2. This CDR3 has 14 amino acids. The V segment lost 9 bases and the J segment 0 bases; nucleotides outside the gene matches: 4. Germline CDR1 reads KGHDR; CDR2 reads SFDVKD. In nucleotides, the CDR3 is TGTGCCACCGGGACGGGAGGCTCCTACAATGAGCAGTTCTTC. It codes for CATGTGGSYNEQFF.

This clonotype was counted only a few times. The chain is built from TRBV12-3 or TRBV12-4 and TRBJ2-7; weak D call: TRBD2 (6 bases). Trimming pared 6 bases from V and 9 bases from J, leaving 12 bases between. The CDR3 contains 11 residues. CDR3 loop: CASSPSVGQYF. The DNA of the CDR3 is TGTGCCAGCAGCCCTAGCGTTGGGCAGTACTTC.